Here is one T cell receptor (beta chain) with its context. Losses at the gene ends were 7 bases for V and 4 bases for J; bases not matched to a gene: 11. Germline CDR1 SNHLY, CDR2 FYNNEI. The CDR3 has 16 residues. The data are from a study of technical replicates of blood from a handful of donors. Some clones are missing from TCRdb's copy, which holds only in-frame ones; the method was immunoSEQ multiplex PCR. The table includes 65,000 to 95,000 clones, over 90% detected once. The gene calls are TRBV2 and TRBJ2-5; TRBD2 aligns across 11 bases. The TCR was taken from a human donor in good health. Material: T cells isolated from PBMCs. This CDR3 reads CASIRTSGRWSETQYF. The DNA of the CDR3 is TGTGCCAGCATTAGAACTAGCGGGAGATGGTCAGAGACCCAGTACTTC.